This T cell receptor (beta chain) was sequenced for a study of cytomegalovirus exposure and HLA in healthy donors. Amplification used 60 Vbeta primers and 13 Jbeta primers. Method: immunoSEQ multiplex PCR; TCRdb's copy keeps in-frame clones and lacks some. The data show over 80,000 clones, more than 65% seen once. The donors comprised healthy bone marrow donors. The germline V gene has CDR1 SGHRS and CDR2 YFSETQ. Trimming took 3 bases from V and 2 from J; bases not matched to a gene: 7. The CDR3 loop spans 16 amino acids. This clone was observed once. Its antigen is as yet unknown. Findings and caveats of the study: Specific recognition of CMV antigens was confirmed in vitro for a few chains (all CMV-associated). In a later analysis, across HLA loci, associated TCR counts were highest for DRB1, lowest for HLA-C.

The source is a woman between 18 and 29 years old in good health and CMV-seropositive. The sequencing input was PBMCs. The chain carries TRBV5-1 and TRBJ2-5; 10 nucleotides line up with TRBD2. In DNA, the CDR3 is TGCGCCAGCAGCTCCCGGACTAGCGGAAAACAAGAGACCCAGTACTTC. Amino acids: CASSSRTSGKQETQYF.